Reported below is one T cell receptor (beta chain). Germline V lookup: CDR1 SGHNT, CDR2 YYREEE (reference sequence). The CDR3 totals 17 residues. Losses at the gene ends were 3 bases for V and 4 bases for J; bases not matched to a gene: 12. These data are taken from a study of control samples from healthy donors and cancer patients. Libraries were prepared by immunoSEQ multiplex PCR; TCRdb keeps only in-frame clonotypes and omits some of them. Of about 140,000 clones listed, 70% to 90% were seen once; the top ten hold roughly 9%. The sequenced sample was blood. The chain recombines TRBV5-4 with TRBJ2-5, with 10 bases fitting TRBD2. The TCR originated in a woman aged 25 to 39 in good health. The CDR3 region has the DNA TGTGCCAGCAGCTCAGACACAGCGGGAGGGGGGGGAGAGACCCAGTACTTC. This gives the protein CASSSDTAGGGGETQYF.